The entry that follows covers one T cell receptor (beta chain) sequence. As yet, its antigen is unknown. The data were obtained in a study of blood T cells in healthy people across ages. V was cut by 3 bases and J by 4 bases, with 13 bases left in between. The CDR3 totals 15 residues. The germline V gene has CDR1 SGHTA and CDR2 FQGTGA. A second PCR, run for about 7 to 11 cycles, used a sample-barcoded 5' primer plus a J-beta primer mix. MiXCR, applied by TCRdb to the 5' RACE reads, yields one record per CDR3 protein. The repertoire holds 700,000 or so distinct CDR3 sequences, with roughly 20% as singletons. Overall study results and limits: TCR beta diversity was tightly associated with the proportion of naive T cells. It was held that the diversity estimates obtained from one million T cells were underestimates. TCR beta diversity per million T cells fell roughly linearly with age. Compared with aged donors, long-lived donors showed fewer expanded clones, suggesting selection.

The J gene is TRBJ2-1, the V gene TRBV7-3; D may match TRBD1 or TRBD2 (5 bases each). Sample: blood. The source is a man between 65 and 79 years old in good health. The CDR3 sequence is CASSFAGLAYNEQFF. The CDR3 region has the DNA TGTGCCAGCAGCTTTGCAGGGCTAGCTTACAATGAGCAGTTCTTC.